A selection of T cell receptor beta chains follows, all from one sample in a study of blood T cells in healthy people across ages. Via MiXCR, TCRdb re-called the 5' RACE reads, giving one row per CDR3 protein. The repertoire holds 650,000 to 800,000 distinct CDR3 sequences, with under 45% as singletons. Source material: blood. The receptors stem from a man in his fifties or sixties in good health. Each CDR3 is given with its conserved first and last residue. D genes are given only for firm matches. Size values are once, few and many counts, or a class for expanded clones, and some rows have none.

v_gene: TRBV20-1
j_gene: TRBJ1-5
abundance: .
d_gene: TRBD1
CDR3nt: TGCAGTGCTAGAGATAGACAGGGAGGCAATCAGCCCCAGCATTTT
CDR3aa: CSARDRQGGNQPQHF

v_gene: TRBV7-2
j_gene: TRBJ2-1
abundance: .
d_gene: TRBD2
CDR3nt: TGTGCCAGCAGTAGAAGCGGGGGGGCCGCAACCTACAGTGAGCAGTTCTTC
CDR3aa: CASSRSGGAATYSEQFF

v_gene: TRBV20-1
j_gene: TRBJ2-1
abundance: .
d_gene: .
CDR3nt: TGCAGTGCCTTCCGGGACTCCTACAATGAGCAGTTCTTC
CDR3aa: CSAFRDSYNEQFF

v_gene: TRBV11-2
j_gene: TRBJ2-7
abundance: once
d_gene: .
CDR3nt: TGTGCCAGCAGCTTAGATAAGTGGCAGGGTGCCTACGAGCAGTACTTC
CDR3aa: CASSLDKWQGAYEQYF

v_gene: TRBV2
j_gene: TRBJ2-2
abundance: .
d_gene: .
CDR3nt: TGTGCCAGCAGTGAACACAGCACGAACACCGGGGAGCTGTTTTTT
CDR3aa: CASSEHSTNTGELFF

v_gene: TRBV6-2/TRBV6-3
j_gene: TRBJ2-1
abundance: many
d_gene: .
CDR3nt: TGTGCCAGCAGTGAAGCTAGGTATGAGCAGTTCTTC
CDR3aa: CASSEARYEQFF

v_gene: TRBV20-1
j_gene: TRBJ2-5
abundance: .
d_gene: .
CDR3nt: TGCAGTGCTAGGCGCCAGGGGTTCGAAGAGACCCAGTACTTC
CDR3aa: CSARRQGFEETQYF

v_gene: TRBV5-1
j_gene: TRBJ1-2
abundance: .
d_gene: .
CDR3nt: TGCGCCAGCAGCTTGACTGGTTTTGAGTATGGCTACACCTTC
CDR3aa: CASSLTGFEYGYTF

v_gene: TRBV15
j_gene: TRBJ2-1
abundance: .
d_gene: .
CDR3nt: TGTGCCACCAGCAGGAAACAGGATCACTCCTACAATGAGCAGTTCTTC
CDR3aa: CATSRKQDHSYNEQFF

v_gene: TRBV30
j_gene: TRBJ2-7
abundance: .
d_gene: .
CDR3nt: TGTGCCGCCCATGGGGGACACCAGGTGGACGAGCAGTACTTC
CDR3aa: CAAHGGHQVDEQYF

v_gene: TRBV7-2
j_gene: TRBJ2-5
abundance: .
d_gene: .
CDR3nt: TGTGCCAGCAGCCCCACTCGGACATCCTGGAATGAGCAGTACTTC
CDR3aa: CASSPTRTSWNEQYF

v_gene: TRBV5-5
j_gene: TRBJ1-6
abundance: .
d_gene: .
CDR3nt: TGTGCCAGCAGCTTGGAACAGTATAATTCACCCCTCCACTTT
CDR3aa: CASSLEQYNSPLHF

v_gene: TRBV20-1
j_gene: TRBJ1-2
abundance: .
d_gene: .
CDR3nt: TGCAGTGCTAGTGACAGTAGGCGCTATGGCTACACCTTC
CDR3aa: CSASDSRRYGYTF

v_gene: TRBV6-2/TRBV6-3
j_gene: TRBJ2-7
abundance: .
d_gene: .
CDR3nt: TGTGCCAGCAGTTACCGTTTCGAGCAGTACTTC
CDR3aa: CASSYRFEQYF

v_gene: TRBV11-2
j_gene: TRBJ1-2
abundance: few
d_gene: .
CDR3nt: TGTGCCAGCAGCTTATCGGCCCAAGCTCCTAGGGGCTACACCTTC
CDR3aa: CASSLSAQAPRGYTF

v_gene: TRBV5-1
j_gene: TRBJ2-5
abundance: .
d_gene: TRBD2
CDR3nt: TGCGCCAGCTGGGAGGAGGCTAGCGGGGAAGAGACCCAGTACTTC
CDR3aa: CASWEEASGEETQYF

v_gene: TRBV4-3
j_gene: TRBJ2-1
abundance: .
d_gene: .
CDR3nt: TGCGCCAGCAGCCAAGTATTTTCTGGACTCTCGTGGAATGAGCAGTTCTTC
CDR3aa: CASSQVFSGLSWNEQFF

v_gene: TRBV4-3
j_gene: TRBJ2-3
abundance: .
d_gene: .
CDR3nt: TGCACCAGCAGCCAAGATTTTGTTACGCAGTATTTT
CDR3aa: CTSSQDFVTQYF

v_gene: TRBV11-2
j_gene: TRBJ2-7
abundance: few
d_gene: .
CDR3nt: TGTGCCAGCAGCGACAGGAGGTCGTCCTACGAGCAGTACTTC
CDR3aa: CASSDRRSSYEQYF

v_gene: TRBV4-3
j_gene: TRBJ2-7
abundance: .
d_gene: TRBD1
CDR3nt: TGCGCCAGCAGCCAAGATATGAGGACAGGGTACTACGAGCAGTACTTC
CDR3aa: CASSQDMRTGYYEQYF

v_gene: TRBV14
j_gene: TRBJ1-2
abundance: few
d_gene: .
CDR3nt: TGTGCCAGCAGCCAAGATTGGCTCTATGGCTACACCTTC
CDR3aa: CASSQDWLYGYTF

v_gene: TRBV4-3
j_gene: TRBJ2-5
abundance: .
d_gene: .
CDR3nt: TGCGCCAGCAGCCCGGTCTACCAGGGGCCAGAGACCCAGTACTTC
CDR3aa: CASSPVYQGPETQYF

v_gene: TRBV6-2/TRBV6-3
j_gene: TRBJ2-1
abundance: .
d_gene: TRBD1
CDR3nt: TGTGCCAGCAGTTCGCGGTCGGGACAGGGCTACAATGAGCAGTTCTTC
CDR3aa: CASSSRSGQGYNEQFF

v_gene: TRBV29-1
j_gene: TRBJ1-2
abundance: few
d_gene: .
CDR3nt: TGCAGCGTTGACCAAGGGCGGAATGGCTACACCTTC
CDR3aa: CSVDQGRNGYTF

v_gene: TRBV7-9
j_gene: TRBJ2-4
abundance: many
d_gene: .
CDR3nt: TGTGCCAGCAGCTTACCACTTGGCCGCGAAAACATTCAGTACTTC
CDR3aa: CASSLPLGRENIQYF

v_gene: TRBV6-5
j_gene: TRBJ1-2
abundance: .
d_gene: .
CDR3nt: TGTGCCAGCAGTCAAGGCGGGAACACCAAGTATGGCTACACCTTC
CDR3aa: CASSQGGNTKYGYTF

v_gene: TRBV29-1
j_gene: TRBJ2-4
abundance: .
d_gene: TRBD1
CDR3nt: TGCAGCGTTGAGGGGACAGGGAAAGGCGAGCGGTACTTC
CDR3aa: CSVEGTGKGERYF

v_gene: TRBV7-9
j_gene: TRBJ2-5
abundance: few
d_gene: TRBD1
CDR3nt: TGTGCCAGCAGCTTAGCCGAGGGCAGGGGGGAGACCCAGTACTTC
CDR3aa: CASSLAEGRGETQYF

v_gene: TRBV6-1
j_gene: TRBJ2-3
abundance: .
d_gene: .
CDR3nt: TGTGCCAGCAGCCACTCCGGCTATACGCAGTATTTT
CDR3aa: CASSHSGYTQYF

v_gene: TRBV20-1
j_gene: TRBJ2-7
abundance: few
d_gene: .
CDR3nt: TGCAGTGCTAGAGGATGGCGGGTCAGGGCTTCCGAGCAGTACTTC
CDR3aa: CSARGWRVRASEQYF

v_gene: TRBV24-1
j_gene: TRBJ2-5
abundance: .
d_gene: .
CDR3nt: TGTGCCACCAGTGATTCGCGTTTAGCAGGGGAGTACCAAGAGACCCAGTACTTC
CDR3aa: CATSDSRLAGEYQETQYF

v_gene: TRBV28
j_gene: TRBJ2-3
abundance: few
d_gene: TRBD1
CDR3nt: TGTGCCAGCAGTAACCGGGACAGGGTCACAGATACGCAGTATTTT
CDR3aa: CASSNRDRVTDTQYF

v_gene: TRBV6-1
j_gene: TRBJ2-5
abundance: .
d_gene: .
CDR3nt: TGTGCCAGCAAGGACACCAGGGGTGGGACCCAGTACTTC
CDR3aa: CASKDTRGGTQYF

v_gene: TRBV29-1
j_gene: TRBJ2-7
abundance: many
d_gene: TRBD1
CDR3nt: TGCAGCGTCTCGGGACAGGGGGTCTCCTACGAGCAGTACTTC
CDR3aa: CSVSGQGVSYEQYF

v_gene: TRBV4-3
j_gene: TRBJ2-4
abundance: many
d_gene: .
CDR3nt: TGCGCCAGCAGCCAAGAAACACAGAGAAACATTCAGTACTTC
CDR3aa: CASSQETQRNIQYF

v_gene: TRBV11-2
j_gene: TRBJ2-5
abundance: .
d_gene: TRBD2
CDR3nt: TGTGCCAGCAGCTTAGCGGTGGGGGGGGGGCAAGAGACCCAGTACTTC
CDR3aa: CASSLAVGGGQETQYF

v_gene: TRBV6-5
j_gene: TRBJ2-6
abundance: .
d_gene: .
CDR3nt: TGTGCCAGCAGTTACTCGGACTCTTACTCTGGGGCCAACGTCCTGACTTTC
CDR3aa: CASSYSDSYSGANVLTF

v_gene: TRBV9
j_gene: TRBJ2-7
abundance: .
d_gene: .
CDR3nt: TGTGCCAGCAGCGTAGCCAGTTCGCCTCACTACGAGCAGTACTTC
CDR3aa: CASSVASSPHYEQYF

v_gene: TRBV7-6
j_gene: TRBJ1-5
abundance: .
d_gene: .
CDR3nt: TGTGCCAGCAGCCCGCTGAGTCCCCCAGGTAATCAGCCCCAGCATTTT
CDR3aa: CASSPLSPPGNQPQHF

v_gene: TRBV4-3
j_gene: TRBJ2-5
abundance: .
d_gene: TRBD2
CDR3nt: TGCGCCAGCAGCCAAGTGGGGGGGGGAGGAGAGACCCAGTACTTC
CDR3aa: CASSQVGGGGETQYF

v_gene: TRBV27
j_gene: TRBJ2-5
abundance: .
d_gene: .
CDR3nt: TGTGCCAGCAGTCCCGCGAACCAAGAAACCCAGTACTTC
CDR3aa: CASSPANQETQYF

v_gene: TRBV4-2
j_gene: TRBJ1-4
abundance: .
d_gene: TRBD1
CDR3nt: TGTGCCAGCAGCCAAGAAAGGGCCGGGCAGGGGGCAGAAAAACTGTTTTTT
CDR3aa: CASSQERAGQGAEKLFF

v_gene: TRBV3-1
j_gene: TRBJ2-1
abundance: .
d_gene: .
CDR3nt: TGTGCCAGCAGCCAAGACCGGAGGGGCACTAATGAGCAGTTCTTC
CDR3aa: CASSQDRRGTNEQFF

v_gene: TRBV29-1
j_gene: TRBJ2-7
abundance: .
d_gene: TRBD1
CDR3nt: TGCAGCGCTGTGACAGGGGAGGAGTACGAGCAGTACTTC
CDR3aa: CSAVTGEEYEQYF

v_gene: TRBV10-3
j_gene: TRBJ2-1
abundance: .
d_gene: .
CDR3nt: TGTGCCATCAGTGAGGGCGTCTCCTACAATGAGCAGTTCTTC
CDR3aa: CAISEGVSYNEQFF

v_gene: TRBV6-5
j_gene: TRBJ2-3
abundance: .
d_gene: TRBD2
CDR3nt: TGTGCCAGCAGTTACGGGGGACTAGCGGGTGATACGCAGTATTTT
CDR3aa: CASSYGGLAGDTQYF

v_gene: TRBV5-1
j_gene: TRBJ2-5
abundance: .
d_gene: TRBD1
CDR3nt: TGCGCCAGCAGCTTGACCCCTCTTGACAGGGGTGGGGAGACCCAGTACTTC
CDR3aa: CASSLTPLDRGGETQYF

v_gene: TRBV7-2
j_gene: TRBJ2-4
abundance: .
d_gene: TRBD1
CDR3nt: TGTGCCAGCAGCCCAGGGGGCTGGGAGCAGTACTTC
CDR3aa: CASSPGGWEQYF

v_gene: TRBV20-1
j_gene: TRBJ1-5
abundance: few
d_gene: .
CDR3nt: TGCAGTGCTAGAAGGGGCGGCAATCAGCCCCAGCATTTT
CDR3aa: CSARRGGNQPQHF

v_gene: TRBV13
j_gene: TRBJ2-7
abundance: .
d_gene: .
CDR3nt: TGTGCCAGCAGCTACTCTAACGACGAGCAGTACTTC
CDR3aa: CASSYSNDEQYF

v_gene: TRBV30
j_gene: TRBJ2-7
abundance: .
d_gene: .
CDR3nt: TGTGCCTGGAGTGGCCCAGGAGACAGGAACTCCTACGAGCAGTACTTC
CDR3aa: CAWSGPGDRNSYEQYF

v_gene: TRBV20-1
j_gene: TRBJ1-2
abundance: .
d_gene: .
CDR3nt: TGCAGTGCTAGAGAATCGGGCAGGAGAGCTAACTATGGCTACACCTTC
CDR3aa: CSARESGRRANYGYTF

v_gene: TRBV6-7
j_gene: TRBJ2-7
abundance: .
d_gene: .
CDR3nt: TGTGCCAGCAGTTCGATAGTACAGAGCGTTTACTACGAGCAGTACTTC
CDR3aa: CASSSIVQSVYYEQYF

v_gene: TRBV7-9
j_gene: TRBJ2-7
abundance: many
d_gene: .
CDR3nt: TGTGCCAGCAGCTTAATAGTCCAGGAGCAGTACTTC
CDR3aa: CASSLIVQEQYF

v_gene: TRBV6-2/TRBV6-3
j_gene: TRBJ1-6
abundance: few
d_gene: .
CDR3nt: TGTGCCAGCAGTCCGTTGTCACCTAAGGGATCGGTTGGGGGTCGTCGGTCACCCCTCCACTTT
CDR3aa: CASSPLSPKGSVGGRRSPLHF

v_gene: TRBV12-3/TRBV12-4
j_gene: TRBJ1-5
abundance: few
d_gene: .
CDR3nt: TGTGCCAGCAGTCCCAGCCAGCGAGGAAATCAGCCCCAGCATTTT
CDR3aa: CASSPSQRGNQPQHF

v_gene: TRBV5-5
j_gene: TRBJ2-3
abundance: .
d_gene: TRBD1
CDR3nt: TGTGCCAGCAGCCGGCCAGGGGGCGCGAGCACAGATACGCAGTATTTT
CDR3aa: CASSRPGGASTDTQYF